This T cell receptor beta chain was identified in a study of T cell repertoires in cytomegalovirus infection. Study observations and caveats: Carriers of CMV plus the relevant HLA were identified by cumulative public TCR beta family frequency.

One entry per CDR3 protein results from TCRdb running MiXCR on the reads. The data show about 450,000 distinct CDR3 sequences, roughly 30% seen once. A total of 14 residues make up the CDR3, ends included. Per the germline V gene, CDR1 is DFQATT and CDR2 is SNEGSKA (reference sequence). Regarding this clonotype: Antigen unknown. The conserved phenylalanine or tryptophan is not found at the CDR3 terminus, so this likely reflects a read error. The DNA is left out, because the CDR3 cannot be placed on it with certainty; the CDR3 is given as TCRdb lists it.

The V call is TRBV20-1, the J call TRBJ2-3; TRBD1 is the table's D call, not checked against the DNA. The sample taken for sequencing was PBMCs. The clonotype originates from a human donor in good health (CMV status not recorded). Some clones in this sample may be carry-over from other donors' samples. Here the CDR3 reads CSAYGGAATETQCC.